This TCR beta chain was observed in a study of CD4 T cells in relation to SARS-CoV-2 and coronaviruses. Study information: Convalescent donors were aged about 21 to 72, with median approximately 41 years. Study-wide results and caveats: In roughly 60% of donors, memory CD4+ clonotypes crossrecognized SARS-CoV-2 and at least one common cold coronavirus spike. No donor gave both pre-pandemic and post-infection samples. The cross-reactivity analysis covered only spike protein, not other viral proteins.

J lost 6 bases, V lost 6 bases, and 6 bases had no gene match. The CDR3 covers 14 residues. From germline, CDR1 is MNHEY and CDR2 SVGAGI. Comment on this clone: The antigen remains unidentified.

Method: immunoSEQ multiplex PCR; TCRdb's copy keeps in-frame clones and lacks some. The repertoire holds about 36,000 clones, with over 65% as singletons. The receptor comes from an adult with COVID-19. V and J are TRBV6-5 and TRBJ2-2; TRBD2 matches at 8 bases. The specimen was memory CD4+ T cells from PBMCs, cultured in vitro. CDR3 sequence: CASSSRLASGELFF. The CDR3 DNA is TGTGCCAGCAGCTCCCGACTAGCGTCCGGGGAGCTGTTTTTT.